This record concerns one TCR beta chain sequence. This entry is derived from a study of blood T cell repertoires in COVID-19. The protocol was immunoSEQ multiplex PCR, while the TCRdb copy is restricted to in-frame clones and leaves out a portion. The repertoire includes about 89,000 clones, 75% to 85% of them detected once, and less than 20% sits in the top ten. The source material was peripheral blood. The clonotype comes from a woman over 75 with acute or convalescent COVID-19.

This chain's CDR3 is CASSPGKQHNSPLHF. As DNA, the CDR3 is TGTGCCAGCTCACCAGGAAAACAGCATAATTCACCCCTCCACTTT. The rearrangement links TRBV18 to TRBJ1-6, with D uncertain. Germline V gene lookup returns CDR1 KGHSH and CDR2 LQKENI. The CDR3 length is 15 residues. Trimming took 2 bases from V and 5 from J, leaving 10 bases between them.